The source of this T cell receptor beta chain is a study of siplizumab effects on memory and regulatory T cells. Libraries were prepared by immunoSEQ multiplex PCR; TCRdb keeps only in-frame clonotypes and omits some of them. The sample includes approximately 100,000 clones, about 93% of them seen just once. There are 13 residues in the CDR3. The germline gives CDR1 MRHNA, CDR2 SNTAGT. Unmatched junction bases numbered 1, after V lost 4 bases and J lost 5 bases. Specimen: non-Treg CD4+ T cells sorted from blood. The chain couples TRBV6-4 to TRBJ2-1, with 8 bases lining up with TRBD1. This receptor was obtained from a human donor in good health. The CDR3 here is CASSGQGNNEQFF. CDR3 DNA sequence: TGTGCCAGCAGTGGACAGGGGAACAATGAGCAGTTCTTC.